These 4 T cell receptor beta chains were all obtained from the same sample, sequenced in a study of blood T cell repertoires in COVID-19. Profiling relied on immunoSEQ multiplex PCR, and the TCRdb table lists in-frame clones only, not all of them. In the table there are some 64,000 clones, roughly 80% of which are singletons. The material sequenced was peripheral blood. These receptors came from a man aged 55 to 69 with acute or convalescent COVID-19.

This chain joins TRBV5-1 and TRBJ2-7; tentatively, D is TRBD2 (6 bases). CDR1 is SGHRS, CDR2 YFSETQ, per germline. The CDR3 consists of 14 residues. Deletions cut 4 bases from V and 4 bases from J, with 15 bases between. The CDR3 region has the DNA TGCGCCAGCAGCCGGGAGTCAACAGGTTACGAGCAGTACTTC. It encodes CASSRESTGYEQYF.

Only one count was recorded for this clone. The rearrangement links TRBV2 to TRBJ1-6; 7 bases agree with TRBD1. Per the germline V gene, CDR1 is SNHLY and CDR2 is FYNNEI. The CDR3 contains 14 residues. With V trimmed by 2 bases and J by 6 bases, 1 base remained unmatched. The CDR3, as DNA: TGTGCCAGCAGTGAATGGGACAGTAATTCACCCCTCCACTTT. It encodes CASSEWDSNSPLHF.

CDR3 region: CASSVGTTIYGYTF. The CDR3 DNA reads TGTGCCAGCAGTGTTGGGACTACTATCTATGGCTACACCTTC. The V gene is TRBV2, the J gene TRBJ1-2; TRBD1 might be the D (5 bases). Germline-derived CDR1 and CDR2 are SNHLY and FYNNEI. Between the trimmed V and J ends, which lost 4 bases and 4 bases, there was a span of 13 bases. There are 14 residues in the CDR3.

V usage is TRBV12-2 and J usage is TRBJ2-7; TRBD1 was called by the table and not checked on the DNA. TRBV12-2 is a listed pseudogene. This CDR3 region has 14 residues. The CDR3 DNA reads TGTGCAAGTCGCTTAGTTCCGACAATCTACGAGCAGTACTTC. It encodes CASRLVPTIYEQYF.